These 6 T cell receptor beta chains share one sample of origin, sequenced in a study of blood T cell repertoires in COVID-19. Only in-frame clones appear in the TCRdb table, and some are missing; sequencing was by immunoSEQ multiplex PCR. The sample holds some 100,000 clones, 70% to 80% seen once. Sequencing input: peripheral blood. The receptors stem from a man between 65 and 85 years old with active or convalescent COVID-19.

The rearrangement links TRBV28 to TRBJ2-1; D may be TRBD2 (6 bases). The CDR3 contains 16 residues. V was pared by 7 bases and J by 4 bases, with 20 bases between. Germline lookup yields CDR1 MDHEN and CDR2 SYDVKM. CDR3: CASTDPRPGGYNEQFF. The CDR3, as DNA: TGTGCCAGCACCGATCCGAGGCCAGGAGGGTACAATGAGCAGTTCTTC.

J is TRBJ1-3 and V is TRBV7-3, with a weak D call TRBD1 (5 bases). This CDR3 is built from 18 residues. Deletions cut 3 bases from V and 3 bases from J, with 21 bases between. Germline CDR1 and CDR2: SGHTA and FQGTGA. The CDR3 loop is CASSFPRQGIQVGNTIYF. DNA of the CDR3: TGTGCCAGCAGCTTCCCCCGGCAGGGCATACAGGTTGGAAACACCATATATTTT.

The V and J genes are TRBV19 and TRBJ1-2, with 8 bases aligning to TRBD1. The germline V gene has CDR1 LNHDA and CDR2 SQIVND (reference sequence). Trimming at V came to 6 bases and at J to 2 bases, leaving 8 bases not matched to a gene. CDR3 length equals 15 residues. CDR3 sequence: CASRNGQGSNYGYTF. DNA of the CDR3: TGTGCCAGTAGAAACGGACAGGGCTCAAACTATGGCTACACCTTC.

The CDR3 region has the DNA TGTGCCAGCAGCTTACCTAGCGGCAAAAACATTCAGTACTTC. Its protein is CASSLPSGKNIQYF. V and J are TRBV7-2 and TRBJ2-4; 7 bases fit TRBD2. The CDR3 length is 14 residues. Germline trimming cut 2 bases from V and 3 bases from J; bases unmatched to any gene: 1. Germline lookup yields CDR1 SGHTA and CDR2 FQGNSA. Full variable domain (rest looked up from reference TRBV7-2 and TRBJ2-4): GAGVSQSPSNKVTEKGKDVELRCDPISGHTALYWYRQSLGQGLEFLIYFQGNSAPDKSGLPSDRFSAERTGGSVSTLTIQRTQQEDSAVYLCASSLPSGKNIQYFGAGTRLSVL.

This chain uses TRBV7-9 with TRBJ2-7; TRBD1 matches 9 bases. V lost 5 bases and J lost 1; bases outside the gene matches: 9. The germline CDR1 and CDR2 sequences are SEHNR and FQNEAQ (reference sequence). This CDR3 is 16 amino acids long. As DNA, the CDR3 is TGTGCCAGCAGCCCGGCCGGGACAGGGTATTCCTACGAGCAGTACTTC. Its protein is CASSPAGTGYSYEQYF.

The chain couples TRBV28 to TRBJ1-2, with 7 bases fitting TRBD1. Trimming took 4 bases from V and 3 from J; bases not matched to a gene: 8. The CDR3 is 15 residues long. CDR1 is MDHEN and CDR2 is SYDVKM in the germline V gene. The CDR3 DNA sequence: TGTGCCAGCAGTTCCACCCTAGGGGGCGACTATGGCTACACCTTC. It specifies CASSSTLGGDYGYTF.